This is a list of T cell receptor beta chains from one sample in a study of T cells after yellow fever vaccination. From the 5' RACE reads, TCRdb called clonotypes with MiXCR, one entry per CDR3 protein. The profile covers some 600,000 distinct CDR3 sequences, with roughly 17% appearing a single time and 15% to 20% taken by the ten largest. The sequenced sample was PBMCs, obtained roughly 5 days after the first yellow fever vaccination. These receptors originate from a man aged 18 to 29 who received the YFV17D yellow fever vaccine. The CDR3 runs from the conserved cysteine through the conserved F or W. Fields, in order: V gene, J gene, CDR3 length, D gene, clone size, CDR3 protein, CDR3 DNA. A D gene is named only where the DNA matches it firmly. Expanded clones are given a class, and other clones once, few, many or no size at all.

TRBV30	TRBJ1-3	15	.	few	CAWSVNPFSGNTIYF	TGTGCCTGGAGTGTAAACCCGTTCTCTGGAAACACCATATATTTT
TRBV19	TRBJ2-1	13	.	few	CARGGAVEGEQFF	TGTGCCAGGGGCGGTGCCGTTGAGGGTGAGCAGTTCTTC
TRBV9	TRBJ1-5	14	.	few	CASSDRDTSRPQHF	TGTGCCAGCAGCGACCGGGACACCTCCCGGCCCCAGCATTTT
TRBV3-1	TRBJ2-6	20	.	.	CASSPPLRQAETSGANVLTF	TGTGCCAGCAGCCCGCCTCTCCGACAGGCGGAAACCTCTGGGGCCAACGTCCTGACTTTC
TRBV4-2	TRBJ1-2	15	.	.	CASSQDAGETGGYTF	TGTGCCAGCAGCCAAGATGCAGGGGAGACGGGAGGCTACACCTTC
TRBV24-1	TRBJ2-3	13	.	.	CTTSDLFGDTQYF	TGTACCACCAGTGATTTATTTGGAGATACGCAGTATTTT
TRBV7-6	TRBJ2-3	13	.	many	CASSTPPSYTQYF	TGTGCCAGCAGCACCCCGCCGAGTTATACGCAGTATTTT
TRBV18	TRBJ1-1	14	.	.	CASSPNTDASEAFF	TGTGCCAGCTCACCAAATACGGACGCCTCTGAAGCTTTCTTT
TRBV9	TRBJ2-1	16	TRBD2	.	CASSVTSGGIDNEQFF	TGTGCCAGCAGCGTGACTAGCGGGGGTATAGACAATGAGCAGTTCTTC
TRBV7-2	TRBJ2-5	17	TRBD2	.	CASSLIWGLAGQETQYF	TGTGCCAGCAGCTTAATTTGGGGACTAGCGGGACAAGAGACCCAGTACTTC
TRBV2	TRBJ1-4	14	TRBD1	.	CAIGTGSTNEKLFF	TGTGCCATCGGGACAGGCTCAACTAATGAAAAACTGTTTTTT
TRBV10-2	TRBJ2-3	16	TRBD2	.	CASGDLAGGAADTQYF	TGCGCCAGCGGAGACCTAGCGGGGGGGGCCGCAGATACGCAGTATTTT
TRBV10-2	TRBJ2-2	13	.	few	CASRHGNTGELFF	TGCGCCAGCCGCCACGGGAACACCGGGGAGCTGTTTTTT
TRBV20-1	TRBJ2-2	15	.	.	CSAVQDSSNTGELFF	TGCAGTGCCGTCCAGGACAGTTCGAACACCGGGGAGCTGTTTTTT
TRBV5-1	TRBJ2-3	14	TRBD2	few	CASSLSLAVDTQYF	TGCGCCAGCAGCTTAAGCCTAGCGGTAGATACGCAGTATTTT
TRBV5-6	TRBJ2-1	14	TRBD1	few	CASTKRDSDNEQFF	TGTGCCAGCACCAAACGGGACAGCGACAATGAGCAGTTCTTC
TRBV4-1	TRBJ2-3	16	.	many	CASSHLGRGVTDTQYF	TGCGCCAGCAGCCACTTGGGGAGGGGGGTCACAGATACGCAGTATTTT
TRBV28	TRBJ2-3	15	.	few	CASSLGASSTDTQYF	TGTGCCAGCAGTTTAGGAGCCTCTAGCACAGATACGCAGTATTTT
TRBV29-1	TRBJ2-6	17	TRBD1	few	CSAYRTGESSGANVLTF	TGCAGCGCTTACCGGACAGGGGAAAGCTCTGGGGCCAACGTCCTGACTTTC
TRBV7-3	TRBJ2-3	14	TRBD2	.	CASSSIAGGDTQYF	TGTGCCAGCAGCTCAATAGCGGGGGGTGATACGCAGTATTTT
TRBV6-2/TRBV6-3	TRBJ2-1	13	.	many	CASSYVTSGEQFF	TGTGCCAGCAGTTACGTCACATCGGGTGAGCAGTTCTTC
TRBV7-2	TRBJ2-1	12	.	.	CASSLLRGPQFF	TGTGCCAGCAGCTTACTGCGGGGGCCACAGTTCTTC
TRBV20-1	TRBJ2-5	13	.	few	CSAPRRPSRTQYF	TGCAGTGCTCCCCGGAGGCCATCGAGAACCCAGTACTTC
TRBV10-1	TRBJ2-7	15	TRBD1	.	CASSESTGIRYEQYF	TGCGCCAGCAGTGAGTCGACAGGGATACGGTACGAGCAGTACTTC
TRBV5-1	TRBJ2-2	13	.	.	CASSMDSTGELFF	TGCGCCAGCAGCATGGACAGCACCGGGGAGCTGTTTTTT
TRBV7-2	TRBJ1-2	14	TRBD1	few	CASSSGQPNYGYTF	TGTGCCAGCAGCTCGGGACAGCCTAACTATGGCTACACCTTC
TRBV7-8	TRBJ2-1	15	.	.	CASSLRGRVYNEQFF	TGTGCCAGCAGCTTACGAGGCAGAGTTTACAATGAGCAGTTCTTC
TRBV20-1	TRBJ1-2	12	.	few	CSAHATLYGYTF	TGCAGTGCTCACGCGACTCTCTATGGCTACACCTTC
TRBV9	TRBJ2-1	14	TRBD1	.	CASSFTGDNNEQFF	TGTGCCAGCAGCTTCACAGGGGATAACAATGAGCAGTTCTTC
TRBV4-2	TRBJ2-1	17	.	few	CASSQDRLLVAGAQQFF	TGTGCCAGCAGCCAAGACAGACTGCTAGTGGCGGGCGCTCAGCAGTTCTTC
TRBV6-5	TRBJ2-5	19	TRBD2	.	CASSYGQVGIAGDQETQYF	TGTGCCAGCAGTTACGGGCAGGTTGGAATAGCGGGGGACCAAGAGACCCAGTACTTC
TRBV18	TRBJ2-3	15	.	.	CASSRVGSVTDTQYF	TGTGCCAGCTCACGAGTAGGATCGGTCACAGATACGCAGTATTTT
TRBV20-1	TRBJ2-1	15	TRBD1	.	CSASKVGTAYNEQFF	TGCAGTGCTAGTAAGGTCGGGACAGCATACAATGAGCAGTTCTTC
TRBV2	TRBJ2-5	12	.	many	CASRGDQETQYF	TGTGCCAGCAGGGGAGACCAAGAGACCCAGTACTTC
TRBV4-1	TRBJ2-2	17	.	few	CASSQGGFRGDTGELFF	TGCGCCAGCAGCCAAGGGGGGTTCAGGGGCGACACCGGGGAGCTGTTTTTT
TRBV12-3/TRBV12-4	TRBJ2-5	13	.	.	CASSQSLGETQYF	TGTGCCAGCAGCCAGTCCTTAGGAGAGACCCAGTACTTC
TRBV12-3/TRBV12-4	TRBJ1-2	14	.	.	CASSPNWGGSGYTF	TGTGCCAGCAGTCCGAACTGGGGCGGTTCTGGCTACACCTTC
TRBV20-1	TRBJ2-3	15	TRBD2	.	CSARGGGGYTDTQYF	TGCAGTGCTAGAGGCGGGGGGGGGTACACAGATACGCAGTATTTT
TRBV7-9	TRBJ1-5	14	.	few	CASGGAELLQPQHF	TGTGCCAGCGGGGGGGCGGAATTACTGCAGCCCCAGCATTTT
TRBV9	TRBJ2-7	14	.	.	CASSVEGANYEQYF	TGTGCCAGCAGCGTAGAGGGAGCTAACTACGAGCAGTACTTC
TRBV5-1	TRBJ1-2	15	.	many	CASSLDPAGAGRYTF	TGCGCCAGCAGCTTGGACCCCGCGGGGGCTGGGCGCTACACCTTC